This entry lists 24 T cell receptor beta chains sequenced from one sample in a study of neurological immune-mediated disorders. Documented time point: longitudinal time-point 1 (baseline). TCRdb re-called the 5' RACE reads with MiXCR, one entry per CDR3 protein. The repertoire includes 67,000 or so distinct CDR3 sequences, roughly 15% of them detected once, and about 4.5% sits in the top ten. What was sequenced was PBMCs. These receptors all come from a female donor with HTLV-1-associated myelopathy (HAM/TSP).

This clonotype showed up many times. The rearrangement joins TRBV7-9 to TRBJ2-1; 7 nucleotides align to TRBD2. Per germline, CDR1 SEHNR and CDR2 FQNEAQ (reference sequence). The CDR3 consists of 13 residues. J gave up 3 bases and V 8 bases, and 4 bases lay outside the gene matches. The CDR3 loop reads CASAIAGYNEQFF. CDR3 nucleotide sequence: TGTGCCAGCGCAATAGCGGGCTACAATGAGCAGTTCTTC.

This clonotype ranks as medium-sized. The V call is TRBV15, the J call TRBJ2-3; 8 nucleotides line up with TRBD2. This CDR3 has 16 residues. CDR1 is LNHNV, CDR2 YYDKDF, per germline (reference sequence). The ends lost 1 base at V and 0 bases at J; junction bases unmatched: 3. The CDR3 coding sequence is TGTGCCACCAGCAGAGGTGCGGGGGGAAGCACAGATACGCAGTATTTT. Translating gives CATSRGAGGSTDTQYF.

This clonotype showed up many times. V and J are TRBV5-6 and TRBJ1-2; no reliable D call. The CDR3 has 15 residues. Trimming removed 0 bases at V and 5 bases at J, with 14 bases between. CDR1 is SGHDT, CDR2 YYEEEE, per germline. The CDR3: CASSLVRWPKYGYTF. The CDR3 DNA sequence: TGTGCCAGCAGCTTGGTTCGGTGGCCCAAATATGGCTACACCTTC.

This clonotype was seen repeatedly, ten times or more. The chain is built from TRBV5-1 and TRBJ2-3; D is unresolved. CDR3 length equals 15 residues. Germline assignment: CDR1 SGHRS and CDR2 YFSETQ. The V end was cut by 1 base, the J end by 0 bases, with 9 bases between. CDR3 residues: CASSLLPYSTDTQYF. CDR3 nucleotides: TGCGCCAGCAGCTTGTTACCTTACAGCACAGATACGCAGTATTTT.

This clonotype came up many times. The V gene is TRBV11-2, the J gene TRBJ2-3; the match to TRBD2 covers 8 bases. The CDR3 consists of 16 residues. After removal of 1 base from V and 1 base from J, the junction contained 4 bases not matched to a gene. In germline, CDR1 is SGHAT, CDR2 FQNNGV. The CDR3 DNA sequence: TGTGCCAGCAGCTTAGCGGGGGGGAGGGGCACAGATACGCAGTATTTT. This encodes CASSLAGGRGTDTQYF.

This clonotype was counted many times. The chain combines TRBV5-1 with TRBJ2-2; no reliable D call. The CDR3 sequence is 14 residues long. CDR1 SGHRS and CDR2 YFSETQ come from the germline V gene. Trimming pared 3 bases from V and 1 base from J, leaving 7 bases between. CDR3 amino acids: CASSSTMNTGELFF. DNA of the CDR3: TGCGCCAGCAGCTCGACCATGAACACCGGGGAGCTGTTTTTT.

The chain joins TRBV3-1 to TRBJ1-1; D not certain. V was clipped by 8 bases and J by 9 bases, with 22 bases between them. The germline gives CDR1 LGHDT, CDR2 YNNKEL (reference sequence). CDR3 length: 14 residues. DNA of the CDR3: TGTGCCAGCCGCTCAGAGTACATACACTCGCAAGCTTTCTTT. It codes for CASRSEYIHSQAFF. Full variable domain (outside the CDR3, taken from reference TRBV3-1 and TRBJ1-1): DTAVSQTPKYLVTQMGNDKSIKCEQNLGHDTMYWYKQDSKKFLKIMFSYNNKELIINETVPNRFSPKSPDKAHLNLHINSLELGDSAVYFCASRSEYIHSQAFFGQGTRLTVV.

In its sample, this clonotype was seen many times. The chain uses TRBV5-6 and TRBJ2-6, with 8 nucleotides matching TRBD1. The CDR3 length is 18 residues. V lost 4 bases, J lost 0 bases, and 9 bases stayed unmatched. Germline CDR1 reads SGHDT; CDR2 reads YYEEEE. Written as DNA, the CDR3 is TGTGCCAGCAGCCGGACAGGGTCATCTTCCTCTGGGGCCAACGTCCTGACTTTC. Protein: CASSRTGSSSSGANVLTF.

This clonotype was seen many times. The chain is built from TRBV5-1 and TRBJ1-5; D remains ambiguous. Germline V gives CDR1 SGHRS, CDR2 YFSETQ. CDR3 length: 14 amino acids. V lost 0 bases and J lost 1, with 5 bases in between. The CDR3 DNA reads as TGCGCCAGCAGCTTGGCCGGGAGCAATCAGCCCCAGCATTTT. It translates to CASSLAGSNQPQHF.

This clonotype was counted at least ten times. The CDR3 here is CASSYATKGQPGTQYF. The CDR3 nucleotides are TGTGCCAGCAGTTACGCGACGAAGGGACAACCGGGGACCCAGTACTTC. The chain joins TRBV6-5 to TRBJ2-5; weak D call: TRBD1 (6 bases). Trimming shortened V by 2 bases and J by 7 bases, and 20 bases separated the two germline ends. The CDR3 has 16 residues. Germline V lookup: CDR1 MNHEY, CDR2 SVGAGI.

On this clonotype: Sequence at one end of the junction differs from germline and may be a read error. CDR3 bases: TGTGCCGGCAGCTACACTGGACAGGGATATTACGAGCAGTACTTC. It yields the protein CAGSYTGQGYYEQYF. This chain joins TRBV6-2 or TRBV6-3 and TRBJ2-7; 8 nucleotides agree with TRBD1. Germline CDR1 and CDR2: MNHEY and SVGEGT. CDR3 size: 15 residues.

This clonotype was counted at least ten times. The V and J genes are TRBV28 and TRBJ2-7; TRBD1 matches at 8 bases. J lost 5 bases, V lost 11 bases, and 11 bases had no gene match. CDR1 is MDHEN and CDR2 is SYDVKM in the germline V gene. This CDR3 spans 13 amino acids. The CDR3 nucleotides are TGTGCCTCCTACCGGGACAGGTCCCACGAGCAGTACTTC. Its protein product is CASYRDRSHEQYF.

This clonotype showed up many times. The V gene is TRBV5-5, the J gene TRBJ2-1, with 11 bases fitting TRBD2. CDR3 length equals 16 residues. The germline CDR1 and CDR2 sequences are SGHKS and YYEKEE (reference sequence). Germline trimming cut 4 bases from V and 0 bases from J; bases unmatched to any gene: 3. The CDR3 reads CASSTGTSGSYNEQFF. CDR3 bases: TGTGCCAGCAGCACCGGGACTAGCGGCTCCTACAATGAGCAGTTCTTC.

This clonotype appeared many times. A junction boundary mismatches the germline segment, possibly from a read error. The V gene is TRBV15, the J gene TRBJ2-6; 7 nucleotides line up with TRBD1. Germline assignment: CDR1 LNHNV and CDR2 YYDKDF (reference sequence). This CDR3 has 18 amino acids. This CDR3 is CATSRERTGSSGANVLTF. The CDR3 nucleotides are TGTGCTACCAGCAGAGAGCGGACAGGAAGCTCTGGGGCCAACGTCCTGACTTTC.

The chain recombines TRBV18 with TRBJ1-6; D is undetermined. V dropped 5 bases and J dropped 7 bases, with 15 bases sitting between them. The CDR3 runs 15 residues. Germline V gene sequence: CDR1 KGHSH, CDR2 LQKENI. For the CDR3, the DNA is TGTGCCAGCTCAATCGGACGGCTGGAGAATTCACCCCTCCACTTT. Amino acids: CASSIGRLENSPLHF.

This clonotype was seen ten or more times. The chain joins TRBV5-1 to TRBJ2-7; D gene uncertain. This CDR3 has 12 residues. V shed 0 bases and J shed 6 bases, with 7 bases lying between them. In germline, CDR1 is SGHRS, CDR2 YFSETQ. CDR3: CASSLGQREQYF. CDR3 in DNA: TGCGCCAGCAGCTTGGGACAACGCGAGCAGTACTTC.

This clonotype has at least ten counts. V usage is TRBV12-3 or TRBV12-4 and J usage is TRBJ2-2; D may be TRBD1 (6 bases). Trimming took 6 bases from V and 5 from J, leaving 16 bases between them. This CDR3 comprises 15 residues. The CDR3 nucleotides read TGTGCCAGCAGCCTACAGGGTACCCTAACCGGGGAGCTGTTTTTT. Protein: CASSLQGTLTGELFF.

This sequence joins TRBV18 and TRBJ2-7; D ambiguous. The CDR3 sequence is 14 residues long. V was trimmed by 2 bases and J by 0 bases, leaving 8 bases between them. Germline CDR1 reads KGHSH; CDR2 reads LQKENI. CDR3 coding DNA: TGTGCCAGCTCACCAGGGCGGAGCTCCTACGAGCAGTACTTC. It specifies CASSPGRSSYEQYF.

This clonotype was found many times. The V and J genes are TRBV20-1 and TRBJ1-5; 10 bases line up with TRBD1. The V gene end was trimmed by 3 bases and the J gene end by 1 base; junction bases not matched to a gene: 3. Looked up from germline, CDR1 is DFQATT and CDR2 is SNEGSKA (reference sequence). The CDR3 loop spans 15 amino acids. Here the CDR3 DNA reads TGCAGTGCTAGTACGGGACAGGGGAGCAATCAGCCCCAGCATTTT. As protein: CSASTGQGSNQPQHF.

This clonotype was seen at least ten times. The V gene is TRBV5-1, the J gene TRBJ2-1; D gene ambiguous. Germline V gives CDR1 SGHRS, CDR2 YFSETQ. Deletions cut 5 bases from V and 1 base from J, with 7 bases between. The length of the CDR3 is 13 residues. CDR3 in DNA: TGCGCCAGCAGTCAGAGTTCCTACAATGAGCAGTTCTTC. Amino acids: CASSQSSYNEQFF.

This clonotype was seen at least ten times. The gene calls are TRBV24-1 and TRBJ2-1; maybe TRBD1 (5 bases). This CDR3 is built from 15 residues. Germline V gives CDR1 KGHDR, CDR2 SFDVKD. Trimming removed 6 bases from V and 0 bases from J, with 11 bases in between. The CDR3 nucleotides are TGTGCCACCAGTACAGGACATAACTCCTACAATGAGCAGTTCTTC. Translating gives CATSTGHNSYNEQFF.

The sample holds many counts of this clonotype. The chain recombines TRBV5-5 with TRBJ1-2, with D uncertain. Germline-derived CDR1 and CDR2 are SGHKS and YYEKEE (reference sequence). The CDR3 has 15 amino acids. Trimming cost V 1 base and J 1 base, with 11 bases left between them. Here the CDR3 reads CASSLQRSLNYGYTF. The CDR3 coding sequence is TGTGCCAGCAGCTTGCAACGGAGTCTTAACTATGGCTACACCTTC.

In this sample, this clonotype turned up many times. The chain couples TRBV29-1 to TRBJ2-4, with D possibly TRBD2 on 6 matching bases. The V end lost 8 bases, the J end lost 7 bases, and 18 bases lay between the germline ends. Germline values: CDR1 SQVTM, CDR2 ANQGSEA. CDR3 size: 13 residues. In DNA, the CDR3 is TGCAGCTCCTCCACCCCCGGAGGGAACATTCAGTACTTC. It codes for CSSSTPGGNIQYF. Variable domain in full (rest from reference TRBV29-1 and TRBJ2-4): SAVISQKPSRDICQRGTSLTIQCQVDSQVTMMFWYRQQPGQSLTLIATANQGSEATYESGFVIDKFPISRPNLTFSTLTVSNMSPEDSSIYLCSSSTPGGNIQYFGAGTRLSVL.

Only a few counts were recorded for this clonotype. The rearrangement joins TRBV7-2 to TRBJ2-2; D call uncertain. The CDR3 runs to 14 residues. V was cut by 6 bases and J by 3 bases, with 11 bases left in between. Looked up from germline, CDR1 is SGHTA and CDR2 is FQGNSA. DNA for the CDR3: TGTGCCAGCAGAGAGTTTCCGGACACCGGGGAGCTGTTTTTT. Protein product: CASREFPDTGELFF.